A single count supports the clone carrying this T cell receptor beta chain. The data are from a study of glioma-infiltrating T cells after dendritic cell vaccination. Time point specified: after dendritic cell vaccination, including at tumor progression/relapse. TCRdb's table, derived via immunoSEQ multiplex PCR, lists solely in-frame clones and lacks some. The sample records 65,000 to 80,000 clones, about nine tenths being singletons. The CDR3 has 12 residues. Trimming took off 6 bases at V and 5 bases at J, with 8 bases between the two ends. The germline gives CDR1 MDHEN, CDR2 SYDVKM. This sample comprised blood, obtained after dendritic cell vaccination. This rearrangement joins TRBV28 to TRBJ1-5; D might be TRBD1 (5 bases). This receptor was obtained from a human donor with glioblastoma. CDR3 DNA sequence: TGTGCCAGCAGGGACATCGATCAGCCCCAGCATTTT. It yields the protein CASRDIDQPQHF.